The entry below gives a single T cell receptor beta chain sequence along with its context. Its antigen is not known. The entry originates in a study of cytomegalovirus exposure and HLA in healthy donors. Study-wide results and caveats: TCR beta sequences reportedly predicted most subjects' HLA-A and HLA-B alleles accurately. Most CMV-associated TCR beta chains were later found to appear HLA-restricted. DRB1 showed the most TCR associations and HLA-C the fewest in a later analysis, as rates varied by HLA locus. CMV antigen specificity of three CMV-associated chains was confirmed in vitro.

This PCR relied on a set of 60 Vbeta primers and 13 Jbeta primers. Data came from immunoSEQ multiplex PCR; TCRdb stores just in-frame clones and leaves some out. The sample shows over 150,000 clones, approximately 84% of them seen only once. The specimen was PBMCs. This TCR came from a woman in her forties or fifties in good health and CMV-seropositive.

The CDR3 nucleotides read TGTGCCAGCACTACCGGGACAGGGAGTGGTCCCTATAATTCACCCCTCCACTTT. It specifies CASTTGTGSGPYNSPLHF. The chain joins TRBV7-9 to TRBJ1-6; 9 positions match TRBD1. The CDR3 loop spans 18 amino acids. The germline V gene has CDR1 SEHNR and CDR2 FQNEAQ (reference sequence). The ends lost 7 bases at V and 2 bases at J; junction bases unmatched: 12.